This record covers a single TCR beta chain. The antigen is undetermined. One entry per CDR3 protein, called by TCRdb with MiXCR from the reads. The table includes 200,000 to 250,000 distinct CDR3 sequences, over 9% detected once. This specimen belongs to a study of T cell repertoires in cytomegalovirus infection. Study-wide findings and caveats: In two of eight donors, the top clonotype was HLA-C-restricted CMV-specific. There were carriers of CMV plus the relevant HLA, and cumulative public TCR beta family frequency identified them.

This CDR3 region has 16 residues. Germline lookup yields CDR1 SGHDT and CDR2 YYEEEE. The ends were cut back, 4 bases at V and 1 base at J, with 17 bases in the middle. The receptor was isolated from a human donor in good health (CMV status not recorded). Some clones in this sample may be carry-over from other donors' samples. V and J are TRBV5-6 and TRBJ1-1, with a possible D match to TRBD1 (6 bases). Source material: PBMCs. The CDR3 nucleotides read TGTGCCAGCAGCCCGGACAGTGACTGGTGGAACACTGAAGCTTTCTTT. It codes for CASSPDSDWWNTEAFF. Full variable domain (remainder filled in from reference TRBV5-6 and TRBJ1-1): DAGVTQSPTHLIKTRGQQVTLRCSPKSGHDTVSWYQQALGQGPQFIFQYYEEEERQRGNFPDRFSGHQFPNYSSELNVNALLLGDSALYLCASSPDSDWWNTEAFFGQGTRLTVV.